The 24 T cell receptor beta chains reported below all come from one sample, sequenced in a study of identical twins. TCRdb itself ran the 5' RACE reads through MiXCR, one entry per CDR3 protein. This table holds approximately 680,000 distinct CDR3 sequences, under 8.5% found once. In addition, the sample was reused for a study of yellow fever vaccine responses in identical twins.

The sequenced sample was PBMCs. Source of these receptors: a woman aged 18 to 35 in good health.

This clonotype has at least ten counts. The chain carries TRBV6-5 and TRBJ2-2; D unclear. The ends were cut back, 6 bases at V and 6 bases at J, with 5 bases in the middle. The CDR3 length is 11 residues. Germline-derived CDR1 and CDR2 are MNHEY and SVGAGI. CDR3: CASRTAGELFF. CDR3 bases: TGTGCCAGCAGAACTGCCGGGGAGCTGTTTTTT.

The table lists this clonotype with a few counts. In DNA form, the CDR3 reads TGTGCCAGCAGTGAAGAGAGGGGTCCTATGGAACTGTTTTTT. It specifies CASSEERGPMELFF. The genes are TRBV6-1 and TRBJ1-4, with D possibly TRBD1 on 5 matching bases. The CDR3 has 14 residues. Germline loops: CDR1 MNHNS, CDR2 SASEGT. Trimming removed 1 base from V and 12 bases from J, with 15 bases in between.

This clonotype has a handful of counts. V usage is TRBV5-1 and J usage is TRBJ2-1; 13 bases are a match to TRBD2. The CDR3 is 20 residues long. V gave up 4 bases and J gave up 3 bases; unmatched junction bases: 16. Germline V gene sequence: CDR1 SGHRS, CDR2 YFSETQ. Here the CDR3 reads CASSPSTGSGTSGIYNEQFF. DNA for the CDR3: TGCGCCAGCAGCCCCAGTACGGGATCCGGGACTAGCGGGATCTACAATGAGCAGTTCTTC.

In this sample, this clonotype turned up many times. The J gene is TRBJ2-1, the V gene TRBV4-1; no definite D call. Germline V CDR1 and CDR2: MGHRA, YSYEKL. Trimming shortened V by 1 base and J by 10 bases, and 14 bases separated the two germline ends. The CDR3 is made up of 14 amino acids. Here the CDR3 reads CASSQVGNFGEQFF. The CDR3 region has the DNA TGCGCCAGCAGCCAAGTCGGTAATTTCGGGGAGCAGTTCTTC.

V gene TRBV3-1 combines with J gene TRBJ1-3; perhaps TRBD1 as D (6 bases). Deletions cut 4 bases from V and 0 bases from J, with 10 bases between. The CDR3 has 15 residues. The germline CDR1 and CDR2 sequences are LGHDT and YNNKEL (reference sequence). CDR3 loop: CASSRGTPSGNTIYF. The CDR3 nucleotides read TGTGCCAGCAGCCGCGGGACACCCTCTGGAAACACCATATATTTT.

Many counts were recorded for this clonotype. The CDR3 is CASSFWHSNSPLHF. DNA for the CDR3: TGTGCCAGCAGTTTCTGGCATAGTAATTCACCCCTCCACTTT. The rearrangement uses TRBV12-3 or TRBV12-4 and TRBJ1-6, with D unresolved. Trimming removed 3 bases from V and 6 bases from J, with 9 bases in between. This CDR3 has 14 residues.

The chain links TRBV6-1 to TRBJ2-7, with a possible D match to TRBD2 (5 bases). CDR1 is MNHNS, CDR2 SASEGT, per germline. CDR3 length: 14 amino acids. The V gene lost 3 bases and the J gene lost 1 base, with 10 bases spanning the gap. The CDR3 spells CASSEIWESYEQYF. CDR3 DNA sequence: TGTGCCAGCAGTGAGATCTGGGAGTCCTACGAGCAGTACTTC.

The chain recombines TRBV28 with TRBJ2-2, with D perhaps assigned TRBD1 or TRBD2 (6 bases each). Trimming stripped 5 bases from V and 3 bases from J, with 16 bases between. This CDR3 spans 16 amino acids. Looked up from germline, CDR1 is MDHEN and CDR2 is SYDVKM. The CDR3 sequence is CASSRRRGEDTGELFF. The CDR3 coding sequence is TGTGCCAGCAGTCGTAGAAGGGGGGAGGACACCGGGGAGCTGTTTTTT.

This clonotype was seen at least ten times. The rearrangement joins TRBV11-2 to TRBJ1-2; the D gene is possibly TRBD1 (5 bases). V lost 1 base and J lost 5, with 14 bases in between. This CDR3 has 15 residues. Germline V gives CDR1 SGHAT, CDR2 FQNNGV. The CDR3 nucleotides read TGTGCCAGCAGCTTAGTATCGGGGCCGGGTTATGGCTACACCTTC. Translated: CASSLVSGPGYGYTF.

The table lists this clonotype with a few counts. This chain uses TRBV18 with TRBJ2-3; no firm D call. The CDR3 consists of 13 residues. The germline gives CDR1 KGHSH, CDR2 LQKENI. Trimming shortened V by 1 base and J by 7 bases, and 9 bases separated the two germline ends. CDR3 sequence reads: CASSPLTFNTQYF. As DNA, the CDR3 is TGTGCCAGCTCACCACTGACATTTAATACGCAGTATTTT.

In this sample, this clonotype turned up a few times. The chain employs TRBV7-8 and TRBJ2-1; 11 bases line up with TRBD2. J gave up 3 bases and V 4 bases, and 5 bases lay outside the gene matches. The CDR3 is made up of 16 amino acids. The V gene's germline CDR1 is SGHVS and CDR2 FQNEAQ. CDR3 coding DNA: TGTGCCAGCAGCTCTCAGACTAGCGGGGACTACAATGAGCAGTTCTTC. It specifies CASSSQTSGDYNEQFF.

The CDR3 nucleotides read TGTGCCAGCAGCCTTGGGCCGGGACAGGGGTTGCTTGGGTCTGGGGCCAACGTCCTGACTTTC. This codes for CASSLGPGQGLLGSGANVLTF. The chain recombines TRBV7-7 with TRBJ2-6; 10 bases agree with TRBD1. This CDR3 spans 21 amino acids. The V segment lost 5 bases and the J segment 1 base; nucleotides outside the gene matches: 17. Germline V gene lookup returns CDR1 SSHAT and CDR2 FNYEAQ (reference sequence).

This clonotype was detected many times. The chain combines TRBV7-8 with TRBJ2-1, with TRBD1 as a possible D gene (5 bases). V gave up 1 base and J gave up 4 bases, with 11 bases separating them. CDR3 size: 15 residues. Germline V CDR1 and CDR2: SGHVS, FQNEAQ. The CDR3 region has the DNA TGTGCCAGCAGCTTAGGCAGGGCGGTATACAATGAGCAGTTCTTC. It specifies CASSLGRAVYNEQFF.

At least ten counts were recorded for this clonotype. The V call is TRBV7-9, the J call TRBJ1-1; TRBD1 might be the D (6 bases). Germline V gene lookup returns CDR1 SEHNR and CDR2 FQNEAQ (reference sequence). The CDR3 runs 15 residues. V was cut by 7 bases and J by 1 base, with 16 bases left in between. CDR3 bases: TGTGCCAGCACCAGGACCGGGACAAAGAACACTGAAGCTTTCTTT. Translated, it gives CASTRTGTKNTEAFF.

This clonotype was counted between two and nine times. The chain recombines TRBV6-1 with TRBJ2-1, with 7 positions matching TRBD2. This CDR3 is built from 17 residues. V was clipped by 6 bases and J by 5 bases; unmatched bases: 16. Germline loops: CDR1 MNHNS, CDR2 SASEGT. The CDR3 sequence is CASSLVGSREGNNEQFF. The CDR3 DNA reads as TGTGCCAGCAGCCTGGTGGGTAGCAGGGAGGGGAACAATGAGCAGTTCTTC.

Only a few counts were recorded for this clonotype. The chain links TRBV19 to TRBJ1-5, with a weak D call TRBD1 (5 bases). Trimming shortened V by 3 bases and J by 6 bases, and 6 bases separated the two germline ends. Germline CDR1 LNHDA, CDR2 SQIVND (reference sequence). CDR3 size: 12 residues. Written as DNA, the CDR3 is TGTGCCAGTAGTATCAGGGTTCAGCCCCAGCATTTT. Its translation is CASSIRVQPQHF.

This rearrangement joins TRBV7-6 to TRBJ2-5; D call uncertain. From germline, CDR1 is SGHVS and CDR2 FNYEAQ. The CDR3 runs 13 residues. V was clipped by 4 bases and J by 0 bases, with 6 bases between them. CDR3 bases: TGTGCCAGCAGCTCCCAGTACCAAGAGACCCAGTACTTC. It is translated as CASSSQYQETQYF.

This chain connects TRBV11-3 to TRBJ2-1; TRBD2 matches 11 bases. CDR3 length: 16 amino acids. The germline V gene encodes CDR1 SGHNT and CDR2 YENEEA. Trimming removed 5 bases from V and 15 bases from J; junction bases left unmatched: 18. The CDR3: CASSLSVGTSGNRPFF. The CDR3, as DNA: TGTGCCAGCAGCCTCAGTGTCGGGACTAGCGGAAATCGCCCGTTCTTC.

The sample holds many counts of this clonotype. The V gene is TRBV6-4, the J gene TRBJ2-2; 7 nucleotides align to TRBD2. J lost 4 bases, V lost 2 bases, and 1 base had no gene match. The CDR3 is 14 amino acids. Germline V CDR1 and CDR2: MRHNA, SNTAGT. The CDR3 loop is CASSDGRATGELFF. CDR3 bases: TGTGCCAGCAGTGACGGGAGGGCCACCGGGGAGCTGTTTTTT.

This clonotype was seen at least ten times. The chain uses TRBV12-3 or TRBV12-4 and TRBJ2-6; D gene uncertain. V was shortened by 7 bases and J by 4 bases, with 8 bases between the two germline ends. CDR3 length: 13 residues. In nucleotides, the CDR3 is TGTGCCAGCACTTTCGTGGGGGCCAACGTCCTGACTTTC. Amino acids: CASTFVGANVLTF.

This clonotype was seen repeatedly, ten times or more. This chain uses TRBV29-1 with TRBJ2-1; D unclear. The CDR3 covers 12 residues. CDR1 and CDR2 from the germline V gene are SQVTM and ANQGSEA. Trimming removed 4 bases at V and 8 bases at J, with 12 bases between. CDR3: CSVVMSGHEQFF. The CDR3 coding sequence is TGCAGCGTTGTGATGTCTGGACATGAGCAGTTCTTC.

The chain combines TRBV4-1 with TRBJ2-1; D is tentatively TRBD1 or TRBD2 (5 bases each). V lost 3 bases, J lost 3 bases, and 15 bases lay in between. The CDR3 is made up of 16 amino acids. The germline gives CDR1 MGHRA, CDR2 YSYEKL. The CDR3 region has the DNA TGCGCCAGCAGCCATACCCCCGGGACCAACTACAATGAGCAGTTCTTC. Translated: CASSHTPGTNYNEQFF.

This clonotype was seen ten or more times. V usage is TRBV6-4 and J usage is TRBJ2-7; maybe TRBD2 (5 bases). The CDR3 sequence is 17 residues long. The V end was cut by 3 bases, the J end by 0 bases, with 18 bases between. Germline CDR1 reads MRHNA; CDR2 reads SNTAGT. The CDR3 protein is CASSESRFGVFSYEQYF. DNA of the CDR3: TGTGCCAGCAGTGAATCAAGGTTCGGGGTTTTCTCCTACGAGCAGTACTTC.

This clonotype was seen many times. The chain has TRBV7-9 and TRBJ1-3; D may be TRBD1 (6 bases). V lost 2 bases and J 2 bases, leaving 10 bases between the germline ends. CDR1 is SEHNR and CDR2 is FQNEAQ in the germline V gene (reference sequence). The CDR3 loop spans 15 amino acids. The CDR3 DNA is TGTGCCAGCAGCTTACAGGGGATGACTGGAAACACCATATATTTT. Amino acids: CASSLQGMTGNTIYF.